Each of the 30 T cell receptor beta chains below was sequenced from the same sample in a study of T-cell memory formation after mild COVID-19 (dated by TCRdb to the early 2020s). Libraries were prepared through 5' RACE. Sequenced on an Illumina NovaSeq 6000. TCRdb applied fastp at Q25 and MiXCR to the public reads, then kept only in-frame beta chains. Entries that share a CDR3 protein sequence are merged under the most common genes and DNA. The sample includes around 300,000 distinct CDR3 sequences, with under 8.5% observed a single time. The ten largest clones represent 20% to 25% of the sample. Source material: PBMCs or a T cell subset sorted from them (not recorded which). These TCRs come from a man younger than 30 who had mild COVID-19 (a few samples of this study predate the infection). The sample titles of this study are shuffled in the database, so cell type and time point are left out; the donor was told from shared clones.

The genes are TRBV7-2 and TRBJ1-3; D remains ambiguous. Per germline, CDR1 SGHTA and CDR2 FQGNSA. With 2 bases removed from V and 3 bases from J, the gap between germline ends came to 11 bases. This CDR3 contains 15 residues. The CDR3 here is CASSLWAGNGNTIYF. Here the CDR3 DNA reads TGTGCCAGCAGCTTATGGGCAGGCAATGGAAACACCATATATTTT.

This clonotype was observed a handful of times. The gene calls are TRBV11-2 and TRBJ2-1, with 8 bases aligning to TRBD2. Germline trimming cut 6 bases from V and 0 bases from J; bases unmatched to any gene: 7. Looked up from germline, CDR1 is SGHAT and CDR2 is FQNNGV. The CDR3 runs 16 residues. This CDR3 reads CASSRIAGSSYNEQFF. Here the CDR3 DNA reads TGTGCCAGCAGTCGGATAGCGGGGAGCTCCTACAATGAGCAGTTCTTC.

This clonotype was recorded a few times. V is TRBV7-2 and J is TRBJ1-2; D gene uncertain. The V gene lost 6 bases and the J gene lost 0 bases, with 17 bases spanning the gap. Germline loops: CDR1 SGHTA, CDR2 FQGNSA. This CDR3 has 16 residues. This CDR3 is CASSQTRHSANYGYTF. The CDR3 DNA sequence: TGTGCCAGCAGTCAAACCCGACACTCAGCTAACTATGGCTACACCTTC.

There are many counts of this clonotype. V usage is TRBV4-1 and J usage is TRBJ2-7, with D perhaps matching TRBD1 or TRBD2 (5 bases each). Germline V gene sequence: CDR1 MGHRA, CDR2 YSYEKL. The CDR3 is 16 amino acids. V dropped 3 bases and J dropped 4 bases, with 19 bases sitting between them. Here the CDR3 reads CASSQGVGQGGYEQYF. In DNA, the CDR3 is TGCGCCAGCAGCCAGGGAGTGGGGCAGGGCGGGTACGAGCAGTACTTC.

The chain employs TRBV6-2 or TRBV6-3 and TRBJ1-1; no reliable D call. V was trimmed by 6 bases and J by 4 bases, leaving 15 bases between them. This CDR3 is built from 14 residues. Per germline, CDR1 MNHEY and CDR2 SVGEGT. CDR3 nucleotides: TGTGCCAGCAGGAATGCGGCAGCGGGCACTGAAGCTTTCTTT. As protein: CASRNAAAGTEAFF.

The chain couples TRBV7-9 to TRBJ1-2; D gene uncertain. Looked up from germline, CDR1 is SEHNR and CDR2 is FQNEAQ (reference sequence). There are 13 residues in the CDR3. Trimming cost V 2 bases and J 8 bases, with 12 bases left between them. CDR3 sequence: CASSLYREQGYTF. CDR3 DNA sequence: TGTGCCAGCAGCTTATACCGGGAACAGGGCTACACCTTC. The complete variable domain, with remaining parts taken from reference TRBV7-9 and TRBJ1-2, reads DTGVSQNPRHKITKRGQNVTFRCDPISEHNRLYWYRQTLGQGPEFLTYFQNEAQLEKSRLLSDRFSAERPKGSFSTLEIQRTEQGDSAMYLCASSLYREQGYTFGSGTRLTVV.

The table lists this clonotype with a few counts. This chain joins TRBV5-1 and TRBJ2-7; a possible D gene is TRBD2 (5 bases). Per the germline V gene, CDR1 is SGHRS and CDR2 is YFSETQ. The CDR3 covers 14 residues. V gave up 5 bases and J gave up 0 bases, with 12 bases separating them. The CDR3 loop reads CASRGSAGSYEQYF. DNA for the CDR3: TGCGCCAGCAGAGGAAGTGCGGGCTCCTACGAGCAGTACTTC. The full variable domain, completed using reference TRBV5-1 and TRBJ2-7, is KAGVTQTPRYLIKTRGQQVTLSCSPISGHRSVSWYQQTPGQGLQFLFEYFSETQRNKGNFPGRFSGRQFSNSRSEMNVSTLELGDSALYLCASRGSAGSYEQYFGPGTRLTVT.

The V and J genes are TRBV5-1 and TRBJ2-1; the D is unclear. Trimming cost V 4 bases and J 5 bases, with 16 bases left between them. Germline V CDR1 and CDR2: SGHRS, YFSETQ. The CDR3 sequence is 15 residues long. CDR3: CASSRWGDRNNEQFF. In DNA form, the CDR3 reads TGCGCCAGCAGCCGGTGGGGTGATAGGAACAATGAGCAGTTCTTC.

The rearrangement uses TRBV6-5 and TRBJ2-3; 7 bases align to TRBD1. The germline V gene has CDR1 MNHEY and CDR2 SVGAGI. Losses at the gene ends were 6 bases for V and 1 base for J; bases not matched to a gene: 4. The CDR3 sequence is 14 residues long. Here the CDR3 DNA reads TGTGCCAGCAGCCGGACAGGCCGCACAGATACGCAGTATTTT. Amino acids: CASSRTGRTDTQYF.

This rearrangement joins TRBV5-1 to TRBJ2-2, with TRBD2 matching 7 bases. Germline CDR1 reads SGHRS; CDR2 reads YFSETQ. Germline trimming cut 4 bases from V and 0 bases from J; bases unmatched to any gene: 3. The CDR3 contains 15 residues. Here the CDR3 reads CASSGGGTNTGELFF. The CDR3 nucleotides are TGCGCCAGCAGCGGCGGGGGAACGAACACCGGGGAGCTGTTTTTT.

This clonotype was recorded at least ten times. V and J are TRBV5-1 and TRBJ2-2; 10 bases are shared with TRBD2. The length of the CDR3 is 17 residues. Losses at the gene ends were 4 bases for V and 1 base for J; bases not matched to a gene: 7. Looked up from germline, CDR1 is SGHRS and CDR2 is YFSETQ. The CDR3 is CASSQEGLAMNTGELFF. The CDR3 bases are TGCGCCAGCAGCCAAGAGGGACTAGCGATGAACACCGGGGAGCTGTTTTTT.

This clonotype was observed a handful of times. The chain links TRBV28 to TRBJ2-1; D is unclear. The germline gives CDR1 MDHEN, CDR2 SYDVKM. This CDR3 region has 13 residues. The V and J ends lost 2 bases and 5 bases respectively, with 7 bases between them. This CDR3 reads CASSLPRNNEQFF. The CDR3, as DNA: TGTGCCAGCAGTTTACCCCGGAACAATGAGCAGTTCTTC.

This clonotype showed up many times. The gene calls are TRBV6-5 and TRBJ1-3; the D is unclear. Germline V CDR1 and CDR2: MNHEY, SVGAGI. V lost 5 bases, J lost 6 bases, and 14 bases lay in between. CDR3 length: 14 residues. The CDR3 reads CASSVTPVANTIYF. The CDR3, as DNA: TGTGCCAGCAGTGTGACTCCCGTGGCAAACACCATATATTTT.

The V call is TRBV7-3, the J call TRBJ1-2, with unresolved D. CDR1 is SGHTA and CDR2 is FQGTGA in the germline V gene. The CDR3 spans 13 residues. V dropped 3 bases and J dropped 8 bases, with 13 bases sitting between them. The CDR3 region has the DNA TGTGCCAGCAGCTTTCAAGGCATGGAGGGCTACACCTTC. This sequence encodes CASSFQGMEGYTF. Complete variable domain (other parts from reference TRBV7-3 and TRBJ1-2): GAGVSQTPSNKVTEKGKYVELRCDPISGHTALYWYRQSLGQGPEFLIYFQGTGAADDSGLPNDRFFAVRPEGSVSTLKIQRTERGDSAVYLCASSFQGMEGYTFGSGTRLTVV.

This clonotype was observed a few times. The DNA for the CDR3 is TGTGCCAGCAGTTGGACAGGGGGTAACAATGAGCAGTTCTTC. Residues: CASSWTGGNNEQFF. The V and J genes are TRBV6-5 and TRBJ2-1; 10 nucleotides line up with TRBD1. This CDR3 is built from 14 residues. Germline CDR1 reads MNHEY; CDR2 reads SVGAGI. J lost 5 bases, V lost 4 bases, and 2 bases had no gene match.

This clonotype was recorded many times. This chain links TRBV7-2 with TRBJ2-5, with D hard to call. Deletions cut 3 bases from V and 1 base from J, with 9 bases between. CDR3 size: 14 residues. The germline CDR1 and CDR2 sequences are SGHTA and FQGNSA. CDR3 loop: CASSFPRTQETQYF. The CDR3, as DNA: TGTGCCAGCAGCTTTCCCAGGACCCAAGAGACCCAGTACTTC.

The rearrangement joins TRBV6-2 or TRBV6-3 to TRBJ2-1, with TRBD2 matching over 7 bases. Germline assignment: CDR1 MNHEY and CDR2 SVGEGT. There are 14 residues in the CDR3. With V trimmed by 7 bases and J by 8 bases, 11 bases remained unmatched. The chain's CDR3 is CASKPSGRADEQFF. CDR3 DNA: TGTGCCAGCAAACCGTCGGGGAGGGCCGATGAGCAGTTCTTC.

This clonotype was detected a few times. V is TRBV7-8 and J is TRBJ2-1; maybe TRBD2 (5 bases). With 8 bases removed from V and 7 bases from J, the gap between germline ends came to 6 bases. The CDR3 is 10 residues long. Germline V CDR1 and CDR2: SGHVS, FQNEAQ. Written as DNA, the CDR3 is TGTGCCAGCTCGGGGAATGAGCAGTTCTTC. Residues: CASSGNEQFF. The complete variable domain, with remaining parts taken from reference TRBV7-8 and TRBJ2-1, reads GAGVSQSPRYKVAKRGQDVALRCDPISGHVSLFWYQQALGQGPEFLTYFQNEAQLDKSGLPSDRFFAERPEGSVSTLKIQRTQQEDSAVYLCASSGNEQFFGPGTRLTVL.

This clonotype has a handful of counts. The chain links TRBV12-3 or TRBV12-4 to TRBJ1-5; the D gene is possibly TRBD1 (5 bases). This CDR3 has 15 residues. V was clipped by 1 base and J by 2 bases, with 9 bases between them. CDR3 bases: TGTGCCAGCAGTTTAGAACCCAGGGGCAATCAGCCCCAGCATTTT. Translating it yields CASSLEPRGNQPQHF.

The sample holds a few counts of this clonotype. The chain couples TRBV5-1 to TRBJ2-6, with unresolved D. Trimming removed 0 bases at V and 2 bases at J, with 9 bases between. Germline CDR1 is SGHRS and CDR2 is YFSETQ. The CDR3 sequence is 16 residues long. CDR3 sequence (DNA): TGCGCCAGCAGCTTGGGGGCTGTTGCTGGGGCCAACGTCCTGACTTTC. This codes for CASSLGAVAGANVLTF.

This clonotype was counted only a few times. This chain uses TRBV3-1 with TRBJ2-3; D is uncertain. With 1 base removed from V and 9 bases from J, the gap between germline ends came to 8 bases. The germline V gene has CDR1 LGHDT and CDR2 YNNKEL (reference sequence). CDR3 size: 12 residues. The CDR3 reads CASSQVGNTQYF. In DNA, the CDR3 is TGTGCCAGCAGCCAAGTGGGTAACACGCAGTATTTT.

This chain joins TRBV7-9 and TRBJ2-3, with D tentatively TRBD1 or TRBD2 (7 bases each). The CDR3 loop spans 14 amino acids. Germline values: CDR1 SEHNR, CDR2 FQNEAQ (reference sequence). Deletions cut 4 bases from V and 3 bases from J, with 11 bases between. CDR3 DNA: TGTGCCAGCAGCTACAGGGGAGGGACAGATACGCAGTATTTT. Translation gives CASSYRGGTDTQYF.

This clonotype was observed a handful of times. The chain uses TRBV7-2 and TRBJ2-2; possible D gene TRBD1, 5 bases. There are 17 residues in the CDR3. Germline assignment: CDR1 SGHTA and CDR2 FQGNSA. Trimming removed 4 bases from V and 4 bases from J, with 19 bases in between. This CDR3 is CASSSKLQGRGTGELFF. CDR3 DNA sequence: TGTGCCAGCAGCTCTAAACTACAAGGAAGGGGCACCGGGGAGCTGTTTTTT.

The table lists this clonotype with a few counts. This chain links TRBV7-2 with TRBJ2-3; 14 nucleotides align to TRBD2. Germline loops: CDR1 SGHTA, CDR2 FQGNSA. There are 16 residues in the CDR3. Trimming took 5 bases from V and 6 from J; bases not matched to a gene: 7. The CDR3 reads CASSPGLAGVGDTQYF. Here the CDR3 DNA reads TGTGCCAGCAGCCCGGGACTAGCGGGGGTCGGGGATACGCAGTATTTT.

The chain employs TRBV6-5 and TRBJ2-1; D is perhaps TRBD2 (6 bases). The CDR3 spans 14 residues. The V and J ends lost 5 bases and 3 bases respectively, with 11 bases between them. From germline, CDR1 is MNHEY and CDR2 SVGAGI. Here the CDR3 reads CASSAGTDYNEQFF. Written as DNA, the CDR3 is TGTGCCAGCAGTGCCGGGACTGACTACAATGAGCAGTTCTTC.

The chain combines TRBV24-1 with TRBJ1-5; the D gene is possibly TRBD1 (5 bases). Trimming left V 3 bases short and J 7 bases short, with 12 bases between. Germline V gives CDR1 KGHDR, CDR2 SFDVKD. The CDR3 is made up of 14 amino acids. The CDR3 region is CATSDRGLTQPQHF. The CDR3 DNA reads TGTGCCACCAGTGATCGGGGCTTGACGCAGCCCCAGCATTTT.

The chain carries TRBV6-2 or TRBV6-3 and TRBJ1-1, with D unclear. The CDR3 contains 14 residues. Germline CDR1 is MNHEY and CDR2 is SVGEGT. V shed 6 bases and J shed 1 base, with 12 bases lying between them. The CDR3 DNA sequence: TGTGCCAGCAGAACACCTCAAGAGAACACTGAAGCTTTCTTT. Its translation: CASRTPQENTEAFF.

This clonotype was seen ten or more times. The chain combines TRBV6-5 with TRBJ2-2; TRBD2 agrees at 8 bases. Germline CDR1 MNHEY, CDR2 SVGAGI. The CDR3 spans 16 residues. V was pared by 5 bases and J by 4 bases, with 9 bases of the junction left unmatched. The DNA for the CDR3 is TGTGCCAGCAGTCCGGGGGGGCCAAGGGGCACCGGGGAGCTGTTTTTT. Translation: CASSPGGPRGTGELFF.

Many counts were recorded for this clonotype. CDR3 coding DNA: TGTGCCAGCAGTGCGCCCTCGGTAGATACGCAGTATTTT. It yields the protein CASSAPSVDTQYF. J is TRBJ2-3 and V is TRBV12-3 or TRBV12-4; no clear D gene. Trimming cost V 5 bases and J 5 bases, with 11 bases left between them. This CDR3 is 13 amino acids long.

The chain uses TRBV7-3 and TRBJ2-3; 8 positions match TRBD2. Germline lookup yields CDR1 SGHTA and CDR2 FQGTGA. CDR3 length: 14 residues. J was trimmed by 4 bases and V by 5 bases; bases with no gene match: 5. The CDR3 region is CASSPAGVADTQYF. The CDR3 nucleotides read TGTGCCAGCAGCCCAGCGGGGGTGGCAGATACGCAGTATTTT. Supplemented by reference TRBV7-3 and TRBJ2-3, the full variable domain reads GAGVSQTPSNKVTEKGKYVELRCDPISGHTALYWYRQSLGQGPEFLIYFQGTGAADDSGLPNDRFFAVRPEGSVSTLKIQRTERGDSAVYLCASSPAGVADTQYFGPGTRLTVL.